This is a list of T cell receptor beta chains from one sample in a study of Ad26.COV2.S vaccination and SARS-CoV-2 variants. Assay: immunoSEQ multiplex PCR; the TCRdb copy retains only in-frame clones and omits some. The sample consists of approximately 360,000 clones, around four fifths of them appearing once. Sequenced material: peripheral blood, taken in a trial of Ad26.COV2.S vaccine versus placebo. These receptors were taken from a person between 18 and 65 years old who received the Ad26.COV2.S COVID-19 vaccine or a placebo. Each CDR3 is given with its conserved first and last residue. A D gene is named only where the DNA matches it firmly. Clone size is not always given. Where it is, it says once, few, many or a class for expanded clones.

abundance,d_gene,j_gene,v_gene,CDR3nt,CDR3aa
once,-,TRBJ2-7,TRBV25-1,TGTGCCAGCAGTGCTAGCGCAAACTCCTACGAGCAGTACTTC,CASSASANSYEQYF
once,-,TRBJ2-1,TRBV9,TGTGCCAGCAGCCCCTTTGGAAGCTCCTACAATGAGCAGTTCTTC,CASSPFGSSYNEQFF
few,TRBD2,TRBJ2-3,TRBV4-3,TGCGCCAGCAGCCTTCAGGCTAGCGGGGTTACAGATACGCAGTATTTT,CASSLQASGVTDTQYF
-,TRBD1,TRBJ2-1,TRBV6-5,TGTGCCAGCAGGGGACGAGAGGGGGCTAATGAGCAGTTCTTC,CASRGREGANEQFF
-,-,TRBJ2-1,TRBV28,TGTGCCAGCAGTAGTTACAATGAGCAGTTCTTC,CASSSYNEQFF
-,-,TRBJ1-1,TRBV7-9,TGTGCCAGCAGCTTAGTTAAGGGGAAGGGCACTGAAGCTTTCTTT,CASSLVKGKGTEAFF
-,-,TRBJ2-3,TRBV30,TGTGCCTGGAGTGTACCTTTCGGCGGGCACACAGATACGCAGTATTTT,CAWSVPFGGHTDTQYF
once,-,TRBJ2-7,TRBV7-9,TGTGCCAGCAGCTTAAGGGACATGGCTGGCGAGCAGTACTTC,CASSLRDMAGEQYF
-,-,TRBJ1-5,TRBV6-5,TGTGCCAGCACCCTGAGTCATCAGCCCCAGCATTTT,CASTLSHQPQHF
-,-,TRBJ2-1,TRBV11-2,TGTGCCAGCAGCTTAAGTGGGGGTGAGCAGTTCTTC,CASSLSGGEQFF
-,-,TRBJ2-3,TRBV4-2,TGTGCCAGCAGCCAAGACGGACTACCCGGGTTTGAAACTAGCACAGATACGCAGTATTTT,CASSQDGLPGFETSTDTQYF
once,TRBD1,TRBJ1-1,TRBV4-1,TGCGCCAGCAGCCAAGTTGGGAGGGGGCGTACTGAAGCTTTCTTT,CASSQVGRGRTEAFF
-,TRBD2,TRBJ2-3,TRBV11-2,TGTGCCAGCAGCCCATATCGGGGGGTAGGCACAGATACGCAGTATTTT,CASSPYRGVGTDTQYF
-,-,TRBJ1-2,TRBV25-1,TGTGCCAGCAGTGACAGTTTTCTCTATGGCTACACCTTC,CASSDSFLYGYTF
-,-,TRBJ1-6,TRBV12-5,TGTGCTAGTGGTTTGACGGGGAGCTCCTATAATTCACCCCTCCACTTT,CASGLTGSSYNSPLHF
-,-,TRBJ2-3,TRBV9,TGTGCCAGCAGCGTAGTGGGGTATAGCGGAGATACGCAGTATTTT,CASSVVGYSGDTQYF
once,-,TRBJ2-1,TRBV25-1,TGTGCCAGCAGTGTCCCGACTGGGGGGAAGCTCTTC,CASSVPTGGKLF
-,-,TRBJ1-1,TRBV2,TGTGCCAGCGGGAGGATGAACACTGAAGCTTTCTTT,CASGRMNTEAFF
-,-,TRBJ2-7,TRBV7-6,TGTGCCAGCAGCAGTGTGATGGCCTACGAGCAGTACTTC,CASSSVMAYEQYF
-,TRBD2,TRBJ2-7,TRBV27,TGTGCCAGCAGTTTATCGCCGGGGGAGGGGCAGTACTTC,CASSLSPGEGQYF
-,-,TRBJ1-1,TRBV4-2,TGTGCCAGCAGCCAAGGGAGGGGGGGGAACACTGAAGCTTTCTTT,CASSQGRGGNTEAFF
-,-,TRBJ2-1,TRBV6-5,TGTGCCAGCACCGACTCGTCGAAGATCAATGAGCAGTTCTTC,CASTDSSKINEQFF
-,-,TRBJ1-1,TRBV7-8,TGTGCCAGCAGCTTAGCGACAGCGGGCTTGCACACTGAAGCTTTCTTT,CASSLATAGLHTEAFF
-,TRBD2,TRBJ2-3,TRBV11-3,TGTGCCAGCGGGCTAGGACTAGCGTATGATACGCAGTATTTT,CASGLGLAYDTQYF
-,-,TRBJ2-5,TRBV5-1,TGCGCCAGCAGTCGAAAGGGGCGAGAGACCCAGTACTTC,CASSRKGRETQYF
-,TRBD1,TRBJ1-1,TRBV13,TGTGCCAGCAGCTTAGGGACAGGGGACGGGACTGAAGCTTTCTTT,CASSLGTGDGTEAFF
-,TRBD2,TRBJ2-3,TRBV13,TGTGCCAGCAGCTTCGGGGCTAGCGGAAGGGATACGCAGTATTTT,CASSFGASGRDTQYF
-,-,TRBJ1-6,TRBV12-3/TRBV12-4,TGTGCCAGCAGCGGGAGTTATTCACCCCTCCACTTT,CASSGSYSPLHF
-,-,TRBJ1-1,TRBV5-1,TGCGCCAGCAGCTTTCGAGGGGCAAACACTGAAGCTTTCTTT,CASSFRGANTEAFF
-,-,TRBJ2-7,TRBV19,TGTGCCACCACTTCTTTCGGGAGCCCCTACGAGCAGTACTTC,CATTSFGSPYEQYF
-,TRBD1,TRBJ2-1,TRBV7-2,TGTGCCAGCAGCCGCGACAGGGTCCGGAACAATGAGCAGTTCTTC,CASSRDRVRNNEQFF
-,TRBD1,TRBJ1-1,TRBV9,TGTGCCAGCAGCTACCGGACAGGGGGCCACACTGAAGCTTTCTTT,CASSYRTGGHTEAFF
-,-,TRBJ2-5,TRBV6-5,TGTGCCAGCAGTTGGTTCAGGGGGGACAAAGAGACCCAGTACTTC,CASSWFRGDKETQYF
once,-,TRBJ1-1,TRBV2,TGTGCCAGCAGCCAGGGACCCGGCACTGAAGCTTTCTTT,CASSQGPGTEAFF
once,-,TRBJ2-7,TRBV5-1,TGCGCCAGCAGCTTGGCCATACTATCAAGCTCCTACGAGCAGTACTTC,CASSLAILSSSYEQYF
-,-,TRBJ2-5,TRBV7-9,TGTGCCAGCAGCTTCGGGGGTGGGCAGCAAGAGACCCAGTACTTC,CASSFGGGQQETQYF
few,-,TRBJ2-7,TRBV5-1,TGCGCCAGCAGCTTAGAGTCGGCGGCCGAGCAGTACTTC,CASSLESAAEQYF
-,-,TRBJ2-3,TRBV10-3,TGTGCCATTCAGAGACTTAGCACAGATACGCAGTATTTT,CAIQRLSTDTQYF
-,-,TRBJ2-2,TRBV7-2,TGTGCCAGCAGCTTAATAAGGGGGGCGAACACCGGGGAGCTGTTTTTT,CASSLIRGANTGELFF
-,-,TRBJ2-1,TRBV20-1,TGCAGTGCTAGACACTACAATGAGCAGTTCTTC,CSARHYNEQFF
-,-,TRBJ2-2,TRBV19,TGTGCCAGTAGTATAGGTCCCTTATCGTCCGGGGAGCTGTTTTTT,CASSIGPLSSGELFF
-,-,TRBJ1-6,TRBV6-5,TGTGCCAGCAGGGGGGAAAACTCCTATAATTCACCCCTCCACTTT,CASRGENSYNSPLHF
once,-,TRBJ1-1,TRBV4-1,TGCGCCAGCAGCCAAGTTATGGGGCAGCGGAACACTGAAGCTTTCTTT,CASSQVMGQRNTEAFF
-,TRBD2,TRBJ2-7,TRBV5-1,TGCGCCAGCAGCTTGGGACTAGCGGGAGTTTACGAGCAGTACTTC,CASSLGLAGVYEQYF
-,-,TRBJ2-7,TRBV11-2,TGTGCCAGCAGCCCTAACTTTGACAGAGGGCTCTACGAGCAGTACTTC,CASSPNFDRGLYEQYF
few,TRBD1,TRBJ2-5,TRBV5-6,TGTGCCAGCAGCTCACCGGGACAGGGGTTGGAGACCCAGTACTTC,CASSSPGQGLETQYF
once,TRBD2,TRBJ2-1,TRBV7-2,TGTGCCAGCAGCTCACCACATCTAGCGGGAGATGAGCAGTTCTTC,CASSSPHLAGDEQFF
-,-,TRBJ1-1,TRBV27,TGTGCCAGCAGTTTATCAGGGGACACTGAAGCTTTCTTT,CASSLSGDTEAFF